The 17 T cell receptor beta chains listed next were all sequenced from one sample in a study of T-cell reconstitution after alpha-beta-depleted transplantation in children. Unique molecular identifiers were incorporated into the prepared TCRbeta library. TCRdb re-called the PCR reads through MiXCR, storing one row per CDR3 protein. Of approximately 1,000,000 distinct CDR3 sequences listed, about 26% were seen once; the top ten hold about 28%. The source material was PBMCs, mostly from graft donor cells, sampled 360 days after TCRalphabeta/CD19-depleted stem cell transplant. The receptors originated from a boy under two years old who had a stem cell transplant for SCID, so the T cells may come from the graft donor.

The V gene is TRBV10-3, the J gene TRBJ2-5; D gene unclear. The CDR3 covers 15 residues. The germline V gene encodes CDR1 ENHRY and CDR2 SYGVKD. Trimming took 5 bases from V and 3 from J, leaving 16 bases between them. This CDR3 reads CAISPHRRTEETQYF. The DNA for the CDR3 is TGTGCCATCAGTCCCCATCGACGGACGGAAGAGACCCAGTACTTC.

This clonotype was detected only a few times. As DNA, the CDR3 is TGCAGTGCTAGAACCGGGGGGACAGATACGCAGTATTTT. Translation: CSARTGGTDTQYF. The chain is built from TRBV20-1 and TRBJ2-3, with TRBD2 matching 7 bases. The V segment lost 2 bases and the J segment 3 bases; nucleotides outside the gene matches: 2. The CDR3 extends over 13 amino acids. Germline CDR1 is DFQATT and CDR2 is SNEGSKA (reference sequence).

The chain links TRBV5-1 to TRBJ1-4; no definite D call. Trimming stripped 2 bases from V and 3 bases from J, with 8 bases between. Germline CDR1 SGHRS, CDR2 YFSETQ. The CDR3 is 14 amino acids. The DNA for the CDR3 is TGCGCCAGCAGCTTCTGGACTCCTAATGAAAAACTGTTTTTT. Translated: CASSFWTPNEKLFF.

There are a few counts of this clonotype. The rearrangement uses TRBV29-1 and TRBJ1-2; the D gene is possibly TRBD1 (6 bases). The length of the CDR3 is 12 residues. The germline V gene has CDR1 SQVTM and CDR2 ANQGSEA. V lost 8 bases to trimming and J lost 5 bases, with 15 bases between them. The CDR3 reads CSILQGKYGYTF. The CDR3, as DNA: TGCAGCATTCTACAGGGAAAGTATGGCTACACCTTC.

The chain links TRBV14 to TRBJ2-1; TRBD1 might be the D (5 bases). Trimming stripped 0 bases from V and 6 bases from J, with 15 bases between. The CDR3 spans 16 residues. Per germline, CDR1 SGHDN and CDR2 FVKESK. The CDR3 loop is CASSQDFLGVGNEQFF. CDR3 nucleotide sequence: TGTGCCAGCAGCCAAGATTTCCTAGGGGTCGGCAATGAGCAGTTCTTC.

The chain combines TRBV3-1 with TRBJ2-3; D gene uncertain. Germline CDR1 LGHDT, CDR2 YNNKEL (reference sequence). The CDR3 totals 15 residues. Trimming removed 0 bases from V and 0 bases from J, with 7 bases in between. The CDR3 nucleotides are TGTGCCAGCAGCCAAGATTTAACCAGCACAGATACGCAGTATTTT. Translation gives CASSQDLTSTDTQYF.

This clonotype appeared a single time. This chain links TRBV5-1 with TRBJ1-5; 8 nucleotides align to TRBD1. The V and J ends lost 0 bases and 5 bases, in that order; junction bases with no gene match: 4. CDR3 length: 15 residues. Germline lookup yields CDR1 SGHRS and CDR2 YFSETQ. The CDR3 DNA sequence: TGCGCCAGCAGCTTGGAAGGACAGGGCCATCAGCCCCAGCATTTT. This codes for CASSLEGQGHQPQHF.

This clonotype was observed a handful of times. In DNA, the CDR3 is TGTGCCAGCAGTTTAGCGCCAGATCAATGGGGTGGTACTGAAGCTTTCTTT. Amino acids: CASSLAPDQWGGTEAFF. The chain employs TRBV12-3 or TRBV12-4 and TRBJ1-1, with no clear D. CDR3 length equals 17 residues. V shed 0 bases and J shed 5 bases, with 19 bases lying between them.

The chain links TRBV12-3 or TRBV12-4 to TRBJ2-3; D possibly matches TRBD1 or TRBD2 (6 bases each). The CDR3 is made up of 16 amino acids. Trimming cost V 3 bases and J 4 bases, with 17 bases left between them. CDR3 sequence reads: CASSFCTGGPPDTQYF. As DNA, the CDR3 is TGTGCCAGCAGTTTTTGTACCGGGGGCCCCCCAGATACGCAGTATTTT.

In DNA form, the CDR3 reads TGTGCCACCAGCAGAGACAGGGCCTCCAACACTGAAGCTTTCTTT. This codes for CATSRDRASNTEAFF. The chain couples TRBV15 to TRBJ1-1, with D perhaps TRBD1 (5 bases). The CDR3 covers 15 residues. Trimming cost V 0 bases and J 2 bases, with 10 bases left between them. Germline V CDR1 and CDR2: LNHNV, YYDKDF (reference sequence). Full variable domain (missing parts from reference TRBV15 and TRBJ1-1): DAMVIQNPRYQVTQFGKPVTLSCSQTLNHNVMYWYQQKSSQAPKLLFHYYDKDFNNEADTPDNFQSRRPNTSFCFLDIRSPGLGDTAMYLCATSRDRASNTEAFFGQGTRLTVV.

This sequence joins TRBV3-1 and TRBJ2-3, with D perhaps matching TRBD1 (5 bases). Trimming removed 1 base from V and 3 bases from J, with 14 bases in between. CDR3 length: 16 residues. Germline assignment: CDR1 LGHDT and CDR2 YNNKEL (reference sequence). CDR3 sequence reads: CASSQGGTVPTDTQYF. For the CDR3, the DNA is TGTGCCAGCAGCCAAGGGGGCACAGTCCCGACAGATACGCAGTATTTT.

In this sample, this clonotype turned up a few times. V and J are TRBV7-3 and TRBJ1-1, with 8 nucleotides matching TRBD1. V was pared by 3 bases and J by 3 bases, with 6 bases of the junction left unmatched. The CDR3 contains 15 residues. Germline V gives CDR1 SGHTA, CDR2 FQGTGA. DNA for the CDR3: TGTGCCAGCAGCTTCCAGGGGGCTGGCTACACTGAAGCTTTCTTT. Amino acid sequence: CASSFQGAGYTEAFF.

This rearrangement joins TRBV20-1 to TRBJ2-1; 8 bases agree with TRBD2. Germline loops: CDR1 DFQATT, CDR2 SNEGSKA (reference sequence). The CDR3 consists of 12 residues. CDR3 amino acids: CSAGGRYNEQFF. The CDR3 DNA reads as TGCAGCGCGGGGGGTCGATACAATGAGCAGTTCTTC.

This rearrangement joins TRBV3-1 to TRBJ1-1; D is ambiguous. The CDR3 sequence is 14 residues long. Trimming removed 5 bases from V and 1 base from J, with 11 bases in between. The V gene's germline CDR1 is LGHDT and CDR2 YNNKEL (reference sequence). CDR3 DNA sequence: TGTGCCAGCAGCGGGCAGTTCCCGAACACTGAAGCTTTCTTT. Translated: CASSGQFPNTEAFF.

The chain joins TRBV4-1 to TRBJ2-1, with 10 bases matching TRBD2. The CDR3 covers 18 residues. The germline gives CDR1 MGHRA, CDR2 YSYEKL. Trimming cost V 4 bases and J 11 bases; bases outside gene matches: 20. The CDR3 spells CASSPRTSGGVSHGKQFF. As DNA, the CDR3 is TGCGCCAGCAGCCCAAGGACGAGCGGGGGGGTATCGCACGGGAAGCAGTTCTTC.

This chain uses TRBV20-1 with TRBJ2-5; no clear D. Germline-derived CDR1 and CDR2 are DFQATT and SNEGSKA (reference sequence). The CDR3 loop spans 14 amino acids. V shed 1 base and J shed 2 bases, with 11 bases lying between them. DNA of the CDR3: TGCAGTGCTAGAGGCTACGGCCGACAAGAGACCCAGTACTTC. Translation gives CSARGYGRQETQYF.

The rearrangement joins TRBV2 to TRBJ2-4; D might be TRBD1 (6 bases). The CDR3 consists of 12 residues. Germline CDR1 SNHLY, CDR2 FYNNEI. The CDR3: CTNRAPKNIQYF. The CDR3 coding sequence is TGTACCAACAGGGCGCCCAAAAACATTCAGTACTTC.